This T cell receptor beta chain was obtained from a study of PD-1 blockade in classical Hodgkin lymphoma. Sequencing was performed with immunoSEQ multiplex PCR; in TCRdb, only in-frame clones are kept and a portion is missing. The data contain some 49,000 clones, approximately 91% of them singletons. The V gene lost 7 bases and the J gene lost 5 bases, with 17 bases spanning the gap. CDR1 and CDR2 (germline): LNHDA, SQIVND (reference sequence). This CDR3 has 14 amino acids. This sample's time point: newly diagnosed, previously untreated cHL patient sample. Serving as comparison were PBMCs from newly diagnosed, untreated classical Hodgkin lymphoma, which were sequenced alongside the relapsed/refractory trial patients. The study, taken as a whole, reports: Repertoire difference causes, possibly disease activity or prior therapy, remain undefined. Lower baseline TCR diversity was reported for newly diagnosed patients than for healthy donors.

With regard to this clone: Its antigen is as yet unknown.

The receptor was derived from a human donor with classical Hodgkin lymphoma. The specimen was peripheral blood mononuclear cells (PBMCs). This sequence joins TRBV19 and TRBJ1-1, with D perhaps TRBD1 (6 bases). Here the CDR3 DNA reads TGTGCCAGTACGTTGACAGGAAGGGGTACTGAAGCTTTCTTT. Its protein is CASTLTGRGTEAFF.